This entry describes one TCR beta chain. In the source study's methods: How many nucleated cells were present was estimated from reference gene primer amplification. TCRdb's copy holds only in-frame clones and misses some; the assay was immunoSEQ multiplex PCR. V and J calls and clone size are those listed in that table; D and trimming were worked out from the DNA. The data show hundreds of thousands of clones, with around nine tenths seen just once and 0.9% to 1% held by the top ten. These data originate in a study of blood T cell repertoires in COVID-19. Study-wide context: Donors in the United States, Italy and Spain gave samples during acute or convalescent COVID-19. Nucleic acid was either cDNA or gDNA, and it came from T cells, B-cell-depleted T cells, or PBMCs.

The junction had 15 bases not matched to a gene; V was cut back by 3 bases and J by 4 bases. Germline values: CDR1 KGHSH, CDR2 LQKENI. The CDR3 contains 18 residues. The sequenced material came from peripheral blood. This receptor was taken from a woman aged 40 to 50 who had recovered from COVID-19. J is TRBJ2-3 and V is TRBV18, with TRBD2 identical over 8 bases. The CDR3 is CASSPWNGPGGTPDTQYF. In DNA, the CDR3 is TGTGCCAGCTCACCTTGGAACGGTCCGGGAGGGACCCCAGATACGCAGTATTTT.